These 18 T cell receptor beta chains share one sample of origin, sequenced in a study of CD8 T cells in Susac syndrome. RNA was extracted with the RNeasy kit, and a quantity of 0.5 to 1 ug was reverse transcribed using random hexamers. TCRdb recomputed calls from the immunoSEQ multiplex PCR reads with MiXCR, one row per CDR3 protein. The sample consists of 150,000 to 190,000 distinct CDR3 sequences, roughly 95% of them appearing once. The material sequenced was CD8+ T cells from PBMCs. The receptors stem from a human donor with multiple sclerosis.

This chain's CDR3 is CATSRLGLAGETQYF. The CDR3 bases are TGTGCCACCAGCAGATTGGGACTAGCGGGAGAGACCCAGTACTTC. This chain uses TRBV15 with TRBJ2-5, with 12 bases fitting TRBD2. Germline V gene sequence: CDR1 LNHNV, CDR2 YYDKDF (reference sequence). The CDR3 has 15 residues. V was pared by 2 bases and J by 4 bases, with 2 bases of the junction left unmatched.

The chain joins TRBV29-1 to TRBJ2-5; TRBD1 might be the D (5 bases). The CDR3 consists of 10 residues. Trimming took 4 bases from V and 7 from J, leaving 7 bases between them. In germline, CDR1 is SQVTM, CDR2 ANQGSEA. CDR3 region: CSVAQGTQYF. The DNA of the CDR3 is TGCAGCGTTGCCCAGGGGACCCAGTACTTC.

The chain links TRBV30 to TRBJ1-1; D remains ambiguous. This CDR3 is 16 amino acids long. From germline, CDR1 is GTSNPN and CDR2 SVGIG (reference sequence). V lost 8 bases and J lost 2, with 24 bases in between. This CDR3 is CASQKTSGVDNTEAFF. The CDR3 region has the DNA TGTGCCAGCCAAAAGACTTCAGGAGTGGACAACACTGAAGCTTTCTTT.

This clonotype showed up just a few times. The genes are TRBV30 and TRBJ2-7, with D tentatively TRBD1 (6 bases). The V end lost 0 bases, the J end lost 4 bases, and 10 bases lay between the germline ends. The length of the CDR3 is 13 residues. The V gene's germline CDR1 is GTSNPN and CDR2 SVGIG (reference sequence). CDR3 loop: CAWSVGAEYEQYV. The CDR3 coding sequence is TGTGCCTGGAGTGTGGGGGCTGAGTACGAGCAGTACGTC.

CDR3 DNA: TGCAGCGCGGTGAGGGGGAACACTGAAGCTTTCTTT. Amino acid sequence: CSAVRGNTEAFF. The chain has TRBV29-1 and TRBJ1-1, with D possibly TRBD1 on 5 matching bases. The V gene lost 7 bases and the J gene lost 1 base, with 10 bases spanning the gap. The CDR3 spans 12 residues. Per the germline V gene, CDR1 is SQVTM and CDR2 is ANQGSEA.

V gene TRBV5-6 combines with J gene TRBJ1-2; D perhaps matches TRBD1 (6 bases). Between the trimmed V and J ends, which lost 4 bases and 3 bases, there was a span of 19 bases. Germline V lookup: CDR1 SGHDT, CDR2 YYEEEE. The CDR3 is made up of 16 amino acids. In nucleotides, the CDR3 is TGTGCCAGCAGCCCGGAAGGGGGGGCAGACGACTATGGCTACACCTTC. This encodes CASSPEGGADDYGYTF. Full variable domain (remainder filled in from reference TRBV5-6 and TRBJ1-2): DAGVTQSPTHLIKTRGQQVTLRCSPKSGHDTVSWYQQALGQGPQFIFQYYEEEERQRGNFPDRFSGHQFPNYSSELNVNALLLGDSALYLCASSPEGGADDYGYTFGSGTRLTVV.

The chain combines TRBV30 with TRBJ2-1; unclear D gene. This CDR3 region has 11 residues. Germline assignment: CDR1 GTSNPN and CDR2 SVGIG (reference sequence). Here the CDR3 DNA reads TGTGCTCACATTAAACCCAATGAGCAGTTCTTC. Its protein product is CAHIKPNEQFF.

The rearrangement uses TRBV7-3 and TRBJ2-5; 10 nucleotides align to TRBD2. The CDR3 spans 17 residues. Germline lookup yields CDR1 SGHTA and CDR2 FQGTGA. J lost 1 base, V lost 5 bases, and 10 bases had no gene match. The DNA for the CDR3 is TGTGCCAGCAGCCCGGTAGGACTAGCGGATTTCCAAGAGACCCAGTACTTC. It yields the protein CASSPVGLADFQETQYF.

This sequence joins TRBV7-2 and TRBJ2-7, with D possibly matching TRBD1 (6 bases). The germline V and J ends were trimmed by 5 bases and 0 bases, with 14 bases remaining between them. The V gene's germline CDR1 is SGHTA and CDR2 FQGNSA. CDR3 size: 15 residues. CDR3 bases: TGTGCCAGCAGCCGCAGTACGACAGGCTCCTACGAGCAGTACGTC. Translating it yields CASSRSTTGSYEQYV.

The chain carries TRBV20-1 and TRBJ2-1; D uncertain. CDR1 is DFQATT, CDR2 SNEGSKA, per germline (reference sequence). The CDR3 is made up of 14 amino acids. The ends were cut back, 6 bases at V and 0 bases at J, with 12 bases in the middle. For the CDR3, the DNA is TGCAGTGCCCAGGACGGTAGCTCCTACAATGAGCAGTTCTTC. This sequence encodes CSAQDGSSYNEQFF.

The J gene is TRBJ1-5, the V gene TRBV30; TRBD1 matches 9 bases. The trim removed 2 bases at V and 6 bases at J, leaving 5 bases unmatched. The CDR3 totals 14 residues. Germline CDR1 reads GTSNPN; CDR2 reads SVGIG (reference sequence). The CDR3 loop reads CAWSMGQGRQPQHF. The CDR3 coding sequence is TGTGCCTGGAGTATGGGACAGGGACGTCAGCCCCAGCATTTT.

This rearrangement joins TRBV2 to TRBJ2-1, with TRBD1 matching over 9 bases. This CDR3 region has 15 residues. J was trimmed by 6 bases and V by 9 bases; bases with no gene match: 12. CDR1 SNHLY and CDR2 FYNNEI come from the germline V gene. In DNA form, the CDR3 reads TGTGCCAGAGGGAGTCCCGAGACAGGGGGCAATGAGCAGTTCTTC. It codes for CARGSPETGGNEQFF. Complete variable domain (other parts from reference TRBV2 and TRBJ2-1): EPEVTQTPSHQVTQMGQEVILRCVPISNHLYFYWYRQILGQKVEFLVSFYNNEISEKSEIFDDQFSVERPDGSNFTLKIRSTKLEDSAMYFCARGSPETGGNEQFFGPGTRLTVL.

This clonotype was seen once. The CDR3 spells CASSQGAGETQYF. CDR3 nucleotides: TGTGCCAGCAGCCAGGGGGCCGGGGAGACCCAGTACTTC. V is TRBV9 and J is TRBJ2-5, with 8 bases lining up with TRBD1. Germline CDR1 is SGDLS and CDR2 is YYNGEE. The CDR3 runs to 13 residues. V lost 4 bases, J lost 5 bases, and 4 bases stayed unmatched.

The V call is TRBV13, the J call TRBJ2-3, with D uncertain. V was cut by 5 bases and J by 5 bases, with 5 bases left in between. The CDR3 runs to 11 residues. The germline gives CDR1 PRHDT, CDR2 FYEKMQ (reference sequence). The CDR3: CASSRRDTQYF. In DNA, the CDR3 is TGTGCCAGCAGCCGTAGAGATACGCAGTATTTT.

The gene calls are TRBV20-1 and TRBJ1-1; no clear D. Germline V lookup: CDR1 DFQATT, CDR2 SNEGSKA (reference sequence). Trimming stripped 2 bases from V and 0 bases from J, with 16 bases between. The CDR3 covers 16 residues. CDR3 in DNA: TGCAGTGCTAGATCCCCCCCAGCGGGTATGAACACTGAAGCTTTCTTT. Protein product: CSARSPPAGMNTEAFF.

V and J are TRBV6-6 and TRBJ2-4; TRBD2 matches 9 bases. This CDR3 is built from 16 residues. Losses at the gene ends were 6 bases for V and 0 bases for J; bases not matched to a gene: 6. CDR1 and CDR2 from the germline V gene are MNHNY and SVGAGI (reference sequence). CDR3 DNA: TGTGCCAGCAGGCCGCTAGCGGGGCTAGCCAAAAACATTCAGTACTTC. Protein: CASRPLAGLAKNIQYF.

The chain combines TRBV4-1 with TRBJ2-2; D is uncertain. This CDR3 is built from 12 residues. CDR1 and CDR2 (germline): MGHRA, YSYEKL. Trimming pared 6 bases from V and 3 bases from J, leaving 5 bases between. Here the CDR3 reads CASRPDTGELFF. CDR3 DNA: TGCGCCAGCAGACCGGACACCGGGGAGCTGTTTTTT.

This sequence joins TRBV6-5 and TRBJ2-2, with a possible D match to TRBD2 (6 bases). The V gene's germline CDR1 is MNHEY and CDR2 SVGAGI. CDR3 length: 13 residues. Deletions cut 5 bases from V and 8 bases from J, with 12 bases between. CDR3 in DNA: TGTGCCAGCAGTCGGGACTTGCCGGGGGAGCTGTTTTTT. Its protein product is CASSRDLPGELFF.